This is a list of T cell receptor beta chains from one sample in a study of regulatory T cells in long-lasting Graves disease. MiXCR, applied by TCRdb to the multiplex PCR reads, yields one record per CDR3 protein. The sample consists of roughly 360,000 distinct CDR3 sequences, approximately 25% of them appearing once. Sequences were derived from peripheral blood mononuclear cells (PBMCs), sampled when the disease was refractory, from a patient treated with antithyroid drugs. These receptors were obtained from a woman aged 40 to 55 with Graves disease. Each CDR3 is given with its conserved first and last residue. The D gene is left open where the match is weak. Rows give clone size only sometimes, using once, few, many, or a class for an expanded clone.

NA	TRBV5-6	TRBJ1-1	NA	TGTGCCAGCACCCTCAGGAGAGCTTCTTGGACTGAAGCTTTCTTT	CASTLRRASWTEAFF
few	TRBV15	TRBJ1-5	NA	TGTGCCACCAGCAGAGATTCCCCAGGTCGGGGGCAGCCCCAGCATTTT	CATSRDSPGRGQPQHF
many	TRBV6-1	TRBJ1-5	TRBD1	TGTGCCAGCAGCCCAACAGGGGATAGCAATCAGCCCCAGCATTTT	CASSPTGDSNQPQHF
few	TRBV5-6	TRBJ2-7	TRBD2	TGTGCCAGCAGCTTGTGGGGGGGCACAGCGGGAGGGCCCTCTCGGCAGTACTTC	CASSLWGGTAGGPSRQYF
NA	TRBV12-3/TRBV12-4	TRBJ1-3	NA	NA	CASSFGTGSTTYF
NA	TRBV10-3	TRBJ1-1	NA	TGTGCCATCAGTGTTCGTGTTGACACTGAAGCTTTCTTT	CAISVRVDTEAFF
few	TRBV7-9	TRBJ2-7	TRBD2	TGTGCCAGCAGCTCGTCGAGTGGGTCTAGCGGGAGACAGCCCTACGAGCAGTACTTC	CASSSSSGSSGRQPYEQYF
few	TRBV18	TRBJ1-4	NA	TGTGCCAGCTCACCAACTACCGGGACAACTAATGAAAAACTGTTTTTT	CASSPTTGTTNEKLFF
many	TRBV6-1	TRBJ1-1	NA	TGTGCCAGCAGCCTTGTGGGGAGGGACACTGAAGCTTTCTTT	CASSLVGRDTEAFF
many	TRBV6-5	TRBJ2-5	NA	TGTGCCAGCAGTTTTTCAGAGACAGGCTGGGAGACCCAGTACTTC	CASSFSETGWETQYF
many	TRBV20-1	TRBJ1-1	NA	TGCAGTGCTAGAGATTACTCTCGTAAGGGGACTGAAGCTTTCTTT	CSARDYSRKGTEAFF
few	TRBV29-1	TRBJ2-7	NA	TGCAGCGTTGTAGGGTCTAAAAATGTTCCCTACGAGCAGTACTTC	CSVVGSKNVPYEQYF
many	TRBV28	TRBJ2-3	NA	TGTGCCAGCAACCCGGGTAATGCTGATACGCAGTATTTT	CASNPGNADTQYF
NA	TRBV19	TRBJ2-7	NA	TGTGCCAGTAGTAAGGGTGGTCTGATTCTTCCCTACGAGCAGTACTTC	CASSKGGLILPYEQYF
many	TRBV28	TRBJ1-1	TRBD1	TGTGCCAGCAGTCGACTTGGGACAGGGGGCACTGAAGCTTTCTTT	CASSRLGTGGTEAFF
few	TRBV5-1	TRBJ2-1	TRBD2	TGCGCCAGCAGCAACTCCGGGGGGGGGAGAGTCAACAATGAGCAGTTCTTC	CASSNSGGGRVNNEQFF
NA	TRBV19	TRBJ1-5	TRBD1	TGTGCCAGTGCTACAGGGGTCAATCAGCCCCAGCATTTT	CASATGVNQPQHF
many	TRBV20-1	TRBJ2-7	TRBD2	TGCAGTGCTAGAACGATGGCTAGCGGGGACGAGCAGTACTTC	CSARTMASGDEQYF
many	TRBV12-3/TRBV12-4	TRBJ1-2	TRBD1	TGTGCCAGCAGTTTAGCGGGACAGGGGAAGGATGGCTACACCTTC	CASSLAGQGKDGYTF
NA	TRBV7-8	TRBJ2-5	TRBD2	TGTGCCAGCAGCTTAGCGGTCAGCGGGGGGGCCCAAGAGACCCAGTACTTC	CASSLAVSGGAQETQYF
NA	TRBV7-2	TRBJ2-1	TRBD1	TGTGCCAGTAGCTTAGAGCTAGGGGGCGATGAGCAGTTCTTC	CASSLELGGDEQFF
once	TRBV10-3	TRBJ2-1	NA	TGTGCCATCAAGAGGACCTCCTACAATGAGCAGTTCTTC	CAIKRTSYNEQFF
many	TRBV2	TRBJ2-5	NA	TGTGCCAGCTCACCAGGGGCTGATGATCTTCAAGAGACCCAGTACTTC	CASSPGADDLQETQYF
many	TRBV5-1	TRBJ2-7	TRBD2	TGCGCCAGCAGCCCTCGTAGCGGGAGTACCTACGAGCAGTACTTC	CASSPRSGSTYEQYF
many	TRBV28	TRBJ2-7	TRBD1	TGTGCCAGCGGATTACACAGGGGGCTGGCGTACGAGCAGTACTTC	CASGLHRGLAYEQYF
NA	TRBV28	TRBJ2-3	NA	TGTGCCAGCTCTGAACTCACAGATACGCAGTATTTT	CASSELTDTQYF
many	TRBV12-3/TRBV12-4	TRBJ2-7	TRBD1	TGTGCCAGCAGACCTACAGGGGGTTTACCCTACGAGCAGTACTTC	CASRPTGGLPYEQYF
NA	TRBV14	TRBJ2-2	NA	TGTGCCAGCAGCCAAGCCAGGGGTACCGGGGAGCTGTTTTTT	CASSQARGTGELFF
NA	TRBV7-2	TRBJ2-1	TRBD1	TGTGCCAGCAGCTTCGCGGGTGGGACAGGGGCAGGGGATGAGCAGTTCTTC	CASSFAGGTGAGDEQFF
NA	TRBV7-2	TRBJ2-5	NA	TGTGCCAGCAGCACTCCGACTCGGGGGGAGACCCAGTACTTC	CASSTPTRGETQYF
many	TRBV27	TRBJ1-1	NA	TGTGCCAGCAGAGTAAAAGTGAACACTGAAGCTTTCTTT	CASRVKVNTEAFF
NA	TRBV11-2	TRBJ2-1	NA	TGTGCCAGCAGGACGATAGCGACCACTAACAATGAGCAGTTCTTC	CASRTIATTNNEQFF
once	TRBV19	TRBJ2-7	NA	TGTGCCAGTAGTATAGAGTTGGGGTACGAGCAGTACTTC	CASSIELGYEQYF
NA	TRBV11-2	TRBJ2-2	TRBD2	TGTGCCAGCCGAGGACTAGCGGCGAACACCGGGGAGCTGTTTTTT	CASRGLAANTGELFF
few	TRBV7-9	TRBJ2-7	TRBD1	TGTGCCAGCAGCTTCATAGGACAGGAGAGCTCCTACGAGCAGTACTTC	CASSFIGQESSYEQYF
few	TRBV7-9	TRBJ2-5	NA	TGTGCCAGCAGACCGAAACGGGCCCGGGAAGGGGAGACCCAGTACTTC	CASRPKRAREGETQYF
NA	TRBV12-3/TRBV12-4	TRBJ2-3	TRBD2	TGTGCCAGCAGTAAGGGGCTAGCGGGAGGGCCCGGTGGCACAGATACGCAGTATTTT	CASSKGLAGGPGGTDTQYF
few	TRBV7-9	TRBJ2-5	NA	TGTGCCAGCAGCTTCCTCCTAGCAGGAGAGACCCAGTACTTC	CASSFLLAGETQYF
few	TRBV20-1	TRBJ1-1	TRBD1	TGCAGTGCTCGCCACCTACAGGGGCGGAGGATGAACACTGAAGCTTTCTTT	CSARHLQGRRMNTEAFF
NA	TRBV7-2	TRBJ1-1	NA	TGTGCCAGCAGCTTACATTGGAGTCGAGGCGGGAAGGGGAACACTGAAGCTTTCTTT	CASSLHWSRGGKGNTEAFF
NA	TRBV5-5	TRBJ2-1	TRBD2	TGTGCCAGCAGCTTGTGGTGGGGGGGAGGGTATGAGCAGTTCTTC	CASSLWWGGGYEQFF
NA	TRBV7-2	TRBJ1-5	NA	TGTGCCAGCAGCCGTGGAATAGGCAATCAGCCCCAGCATTTT	CASSRGIGNQPQHF
NA	TRBV27	TRBJ2-7	NA	TGTGCCAGCAGTTTATCGCCTCACCCTCCCGCGGCCAGGGACTACGAGCAGTACTTC	CASSLSPHPPAARDYEQYF
many	TRBV6-2/TRBV6-3	TRBJ2-7	TRBD1	TGTGCCAGCAGTTACTCTGGGACAGGTAACGAGCAGTACTTC	CASSYSGTGNEQYF
many	TRBV29-1	TRBJ2-7	TRBD1	TGCAGCGTTGAAGGGACAGGGGGGTCCTACGAGCAGTACTTC	CSVEGTGGSYEQYF
few	TRBV11-2	TRBJ2-1	TRBD2	TGTGCCAGCAGCGTCAGTGGTGGGACTAGGCCCCACAATGAGCAGTTCTTC	CASSVSGGTRPHNEQFF
NA	TRBV10-3	TRBJ2-7	TRBD2	TGTGCCTCCCTGAAAGTGCGGGAGCGGAACTACGAGCAGTACTTC	CASLKVRERNYEQYF
many	TRBV5-1	TRBJ2-7	NA	TGCGCCAGCAGAAATTCACCGGGCCCCTCGCACGAGCAGTACTTC	CASRNSPGPSHEQYF
many	TRBV7-3	TRBJ2-5	TRBD2	TGTGCCAGCAGCTACGGACTAGCGGCCGTCCAAGAGACCCAGTACTTC	CASSYGLAAVQETQYF
few	TRBV7-2	TRBJ2-2	TRBD1	TGTGCCAGCAGCTACTGGACAGGGAACACCGGGGAGCTGTTTTTT	CASSYWTGNTGELFF
NA	TRBV9	TRBJ2-7	TRBD1	TGTGCCAGCAGCGCGGGGACAGGGGATGGCTACGAGCAGTACTTC	CASSAGTGDGYEQYF
NA	TRBV6-1	TRBJ2-4	TRBD1	TGTGCCAGCAGTGAAGCGGGACAGGGGCCCAAAAACATTCAGTACTTC	CASSEAGQGPKNIQYF
many	TRBV19	TRBJ1-1	NA	TGTGCCAGCCAACCCCCTTTGCACACTGAAGCTTTCTTT	CASQPPLHTEAFF
NA	TRBV28	TRBJ1-2	NA	TGTGCCAGCAGACCGGGGGCTAACTATGGCTACACCTTC	CASRPGANYGYTF
NA	TRBV6-2/TRBV6-3	TRBJ2-2	TRBD1	TGTGCCAGCAGTTACGCAGGGGGCTTCACCGGGGAGCTGTTTTTT	CASSYAGGFTGELFF